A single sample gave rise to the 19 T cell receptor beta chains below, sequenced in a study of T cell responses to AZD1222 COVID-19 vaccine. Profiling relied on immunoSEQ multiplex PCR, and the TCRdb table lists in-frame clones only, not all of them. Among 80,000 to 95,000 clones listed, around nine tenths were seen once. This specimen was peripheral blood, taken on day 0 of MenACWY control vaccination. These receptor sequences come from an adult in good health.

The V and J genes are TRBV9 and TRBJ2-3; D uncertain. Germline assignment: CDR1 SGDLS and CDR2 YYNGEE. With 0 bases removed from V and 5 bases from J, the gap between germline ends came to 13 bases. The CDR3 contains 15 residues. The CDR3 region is CASSVATSSEDTQYF. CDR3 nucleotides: TGTGCCAGCAGCGTAGCTACTTCCTCCGAAGATACGCAGTATTTT.

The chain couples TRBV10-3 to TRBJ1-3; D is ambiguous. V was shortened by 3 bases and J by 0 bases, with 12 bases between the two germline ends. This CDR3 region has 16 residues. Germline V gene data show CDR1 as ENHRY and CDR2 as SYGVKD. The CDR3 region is CAISDSARSSGNTIYF. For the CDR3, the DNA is TGTGCCATCAGTGACTCCGCCAGGAGCTCTGGAAACACCATATATTTT.

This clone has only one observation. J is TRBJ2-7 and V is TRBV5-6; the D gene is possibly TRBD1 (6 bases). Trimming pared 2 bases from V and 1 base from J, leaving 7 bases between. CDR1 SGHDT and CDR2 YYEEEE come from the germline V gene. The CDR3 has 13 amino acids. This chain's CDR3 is CASSFTGSYEQYF. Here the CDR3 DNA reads TGTGCCAGCAGCTTCACAGGGTCCTACGAGCAGTACTTC.

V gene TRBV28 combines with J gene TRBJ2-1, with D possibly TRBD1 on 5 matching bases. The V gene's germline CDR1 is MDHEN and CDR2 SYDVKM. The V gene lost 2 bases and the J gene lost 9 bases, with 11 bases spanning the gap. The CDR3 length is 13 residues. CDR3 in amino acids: CASSLPGSGEQFF. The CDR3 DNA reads TGTGCCAGCAGTTTACCAGGGTCCGGTGAGCAGTTCTTC.

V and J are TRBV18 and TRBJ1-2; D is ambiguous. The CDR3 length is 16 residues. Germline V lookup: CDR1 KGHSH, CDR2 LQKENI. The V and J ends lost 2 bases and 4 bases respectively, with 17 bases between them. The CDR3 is CASSPNKADLAYGYTF. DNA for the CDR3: TGTGCCAGCTCACCAAACAAAGCGGACCTAGCCTATGGCTACACCTTC.

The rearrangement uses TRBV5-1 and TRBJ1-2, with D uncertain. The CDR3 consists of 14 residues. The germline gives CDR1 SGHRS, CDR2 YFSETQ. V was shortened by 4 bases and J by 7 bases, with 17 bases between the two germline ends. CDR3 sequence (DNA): TGCGCCAGCAGCACGGACCAGCGCTGGGCTGGCTACACCTTC. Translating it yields CASSTDQRWAGYTF.

Here the CDR3 DNA reads TGTGCCTGGACCCAGGATAATGGCTACACCTTC. Translation gives CAWTQDNGYTF. The V call is TRBV30, the J call TRBJ1-2; D not resolved. The CDR3 contains 11 residues. The germline CDR1 and CDR2 sequences are GTSNPN and SVGIG (reference sequence). V lost 4 bases and J 6 bases, leaving 9 bases between the germline ends.

The CDR3 DNA follows: TGCAGCGTTGAAGGAATGGGGACAGGGAGAGGCTACACCTTC. Translating it yields CSVEGMGTGRGYTF. V usage is TRBV29-1 and J usage is TRBJ1-2, with 9 positions matching TRBD1. Losses at the gene ends were 1 base for V and 8 bases for J; bases not matched to a gene: 8. This CDR3 has 14 residues. CDR1 SQVTM and CDR2 ANQGSEA come from the germline V gene.

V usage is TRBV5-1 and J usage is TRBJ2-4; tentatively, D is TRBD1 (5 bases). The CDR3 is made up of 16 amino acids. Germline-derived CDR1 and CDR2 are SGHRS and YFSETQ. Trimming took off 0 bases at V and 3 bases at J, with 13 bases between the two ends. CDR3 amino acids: CASSLDPQGVKNIQYF. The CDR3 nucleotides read TGCGCCAGCAGCTTGGATCCCCAGGGTGTCAAAAACATTCAGTACTTC.

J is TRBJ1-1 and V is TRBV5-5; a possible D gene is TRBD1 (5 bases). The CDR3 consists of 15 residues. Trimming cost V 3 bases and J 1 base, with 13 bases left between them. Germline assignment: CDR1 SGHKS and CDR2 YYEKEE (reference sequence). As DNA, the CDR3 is TGTGCCAGCAGCTCCGCAGGGAGGGGGAACACTGAAGCTTTCTTT. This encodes CASSSAGRGNTEAFF.

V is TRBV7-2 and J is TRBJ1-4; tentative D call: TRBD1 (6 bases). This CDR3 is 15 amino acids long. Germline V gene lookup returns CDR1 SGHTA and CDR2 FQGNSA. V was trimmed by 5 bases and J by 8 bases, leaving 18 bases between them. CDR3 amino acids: CASSAQQGSGEKLFF. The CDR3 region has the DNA TGTGCCAGCAGCGCCCAACAGGGATCTGGCGAAAAACTGTTTTTT.

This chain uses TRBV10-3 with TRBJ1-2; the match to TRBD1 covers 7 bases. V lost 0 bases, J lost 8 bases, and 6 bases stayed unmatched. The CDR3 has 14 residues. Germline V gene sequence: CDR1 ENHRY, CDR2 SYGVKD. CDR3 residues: CAISESRQGGGYTF. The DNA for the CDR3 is TGTGCCATCAGTGAGTCGCGGCAGGGGGGCGGCTACACCTTC.

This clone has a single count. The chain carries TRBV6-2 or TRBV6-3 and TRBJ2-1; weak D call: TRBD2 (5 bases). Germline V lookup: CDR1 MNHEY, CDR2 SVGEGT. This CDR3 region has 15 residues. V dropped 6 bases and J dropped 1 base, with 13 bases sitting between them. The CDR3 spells CASSQLELSYNEQFF. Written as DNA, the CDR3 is TGTGCCAGCAGCCAACTAGAACTGTCCTACAATGAGCAGTTCTTC.

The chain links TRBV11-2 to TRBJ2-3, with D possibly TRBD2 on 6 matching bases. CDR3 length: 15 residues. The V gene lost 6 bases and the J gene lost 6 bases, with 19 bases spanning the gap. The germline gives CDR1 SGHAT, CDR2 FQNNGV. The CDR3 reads CASRPPSLGGDTQYF. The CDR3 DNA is TGTGCCAGCAGACCCCCTTCCCTGGGAGGCGATACGCAGTATTTT. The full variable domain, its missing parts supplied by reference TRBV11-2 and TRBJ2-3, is EAGVAQSPRYKIIEKRQSVAFWCNPISGHATLYWYQQILGQGPKLLIQFQNNGVVDDSQLPKDRFSAERLKGVDSTLKIQPAKLEDSAVYLCASRPPSLGGDTQYFGPGTRLTVL.

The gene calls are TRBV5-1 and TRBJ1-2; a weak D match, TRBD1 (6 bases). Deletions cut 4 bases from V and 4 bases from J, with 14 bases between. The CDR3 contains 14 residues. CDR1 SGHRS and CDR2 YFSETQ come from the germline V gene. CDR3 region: CASSLLGGSYGYTF. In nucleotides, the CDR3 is TGCGCCAGCAGCCTGCTGGGGGGCAGCTATGGCTACACCTTC.

The CDR3 DNA sequence: TGTGCCAGTAGTAGAGGGAGGGGACCCGATCAGCCCCAGCATTTT. This translates into CASSRGRGPDQPQHF. The rearrangement uses TRBV19 and TRBJ1-5; possible D gene TRBD1, 5 bases. Trimming removed 4 bases from V and 5 bases from J, with 15 bases in between. Germline assignment: CDR1 LNHDA and CDR2 SQIVND (reference sequence). The CDR3 contains 15 residues.

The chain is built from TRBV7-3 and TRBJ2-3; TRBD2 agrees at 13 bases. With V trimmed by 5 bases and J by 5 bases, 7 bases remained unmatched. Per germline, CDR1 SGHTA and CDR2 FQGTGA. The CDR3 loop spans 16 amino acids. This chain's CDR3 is CASSLGLAGDLDTQYF. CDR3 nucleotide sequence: TGTGCCAGCAGCCTCGGACTAGCGGGGGATCTAGATACGCAGTATTTT.

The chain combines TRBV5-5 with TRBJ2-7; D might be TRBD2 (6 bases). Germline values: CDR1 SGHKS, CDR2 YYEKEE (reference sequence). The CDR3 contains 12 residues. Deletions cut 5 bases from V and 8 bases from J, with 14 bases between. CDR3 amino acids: CASSSGLAQQYF. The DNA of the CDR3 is TGTGCCAGCAGTAGCGGACTGGCGCAGCAGTACTTC.

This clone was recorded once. The CDR3 is CASSYTGGAQPQHF. In nucleotides, the CDR3 is TGTGCCAGCAGTTACACAGGGGGGGCTCAGCCCCAGCATTTT. The J gene is TRBJ1-5, the V gene TRBV6-2 or TRBV6-3; 8 bases agree with TRBD1. CDR3 size: 14 residues. Germline loops: CDR1 MNHEY, CDR2 SVGEGT. V was clipped by 2 bases and J by 6 bases; unmatched bases: 3.